The 5 T cell receptor beta chains below all came from one sample that was sequenced in a study of beta chain features in type 1 diabetes. These receptors' targets are unknown. Study conclusions and caveats: Moderate but significant shortening of TCRB CDR3s was recorded in all four CD4+ subsets from Type 1 diabetes patients.

Isolated RNA was reverse transcribed in full, so expressed TCRB transcripts were sequenced. Libraries were prepared by immunoSEQ multiplex PCR; TCRdb keeps only in-frame clonotypes and omits some of them. The profile shows 400,000 or so clones, 9.6% of them singletons. The sequenced sample consisted of central memory CD4+ T cells from blood. The receptors were sampled from a man aged 25 to 45 with type 1 diabetes.

This clone was seen only a few times. The chain has TRBV30 and TRBJ2-1; 9 bases match TRBD2. Germline CDR1 is GTSNPN and CDR2 is SVGIG (reference sequence). V trimming: 2 bases; J trimming: 2 bases; junction bases outside the gene matches: 4. The CDR3 covers 15 residues. CDR3: CAWSWSSGAYNEQFF. As DNA, the CDR3 is TGTGCCTGGAGTTGGTCTAGCGGGGCCTACAATGAGCAGTTCTTC.

This clone was counted between two and nine times. J is TRBJ2-7 and V is TRBV28; D not resolved. Trimming cost V 7 bases and J 4 bases, with 11 bases left between them. Germline V lookup: CDR1 MDHEN, CDR2 SYDVKM. The length of the CDR3 is 12 residues. The DNA of the CDR3 is TGTGCCAGCACCCCCACCCCATACGAGCAGTACTTC. Amino acids: CASTPTPYEQYF.

The rearrangement uses TRBV28 and TRBJ1-4; D ambiguous. The germline V gene has CDR1 MDHEN and CDR2 SYDVKM. V lost 4 bases to trimming and J lost 0 bases, with 6 bases between them. The CDR3 runs 14 residues. The CDR3 sequence is CASSSPSTNEKLFF. In DNA, the CDR3 is TGTGCCAGCAGTTCCCCATCAACTAATGAAAAACTGTTTTTT.

The J gene is TRBJ2-7, the V gene TRBV28; D unclear. Germline loops: CDR1 MDHEN, CDR2 SYDVKM. The CDR3 consists of 14 residues. Trimming took off 2 bases at V and 7 bases at J, with 15 bases between the two ends. CDR3 DNA: TGTGCCAGCAGTTTAGACAACTCATCAAGGGAGCAGTACTTC. As protein: CASSLDNSSREQYF.

In its sample, this clone was seen a few times. Given a much more abundant clone one base away, this may be a read error. This sample also contains other DNA sequences that code for the same CDR3. The J gene is TRBJ2-1, the V gene TRBV14; TRBD2 agrees at 8 bases. Trimming cost V 1 base and J 13 bases; bases outside gene matches: 6. The CDR3 loop spans 13 amino acids. Germline values: CDR1 SGHDN, CDR2 FVKESK. CDR3 nucleotides: TGTGCCAGCAGCCAAGTCCCGGCGGGAGGACAGTTCTTC. Its protein is CASSQVPAGGQFF. The full variable domain, with the rest looked up from reference TRBV14 and TRBJ2-1, is EAGVTQFPSHSVIEKGQTVTLRCDPISGHDNLYWYRRVMGKEIKFLLHFVKESKQDESGMPNNRFLAERTGGTYSTLKVQPAELEDSGVYFCASSQVPAGGQFFGPGTRLTVL.